This T cell receptor beta chain was sequenced during a study of cytomegalovirus exposure and HLA in healthy donors. Points from the study as a whole: Excluded: some indistinguishable V segments such as TRBV6-2 and TRBV6-3.

As concerns this clone: Its specificity is unknown.

The PCR made use of 60 Vbeta and 13 Jbeta primers. Measured with immunoSEQ multiplex PCR; TCRdb has only the in-frame clones, and not every one. The profile shows about 90,000 clones, roughly 80% of them singletons. Germline CDR1 is SGHVS and CDR2 is FQNEAQ. The length of the CDR3 is 13 residues. Trimming stripped 2 bases from V and 5 bases from J, with 9 bases between. This sequence was found in a man under 40 in good health and CMV-seronegative. The gene calls are TRBV7-8 and TRBJ2-5; D possibly corresponds to TRBD1 (6 bases). What was sequenced was PBMCs. For the CDR3, the DNA is TGTGCCAGCAGCTTAAACAGGGCGGAGACCCAGTACTTC. Its translation is CASSLNRAETQYF.